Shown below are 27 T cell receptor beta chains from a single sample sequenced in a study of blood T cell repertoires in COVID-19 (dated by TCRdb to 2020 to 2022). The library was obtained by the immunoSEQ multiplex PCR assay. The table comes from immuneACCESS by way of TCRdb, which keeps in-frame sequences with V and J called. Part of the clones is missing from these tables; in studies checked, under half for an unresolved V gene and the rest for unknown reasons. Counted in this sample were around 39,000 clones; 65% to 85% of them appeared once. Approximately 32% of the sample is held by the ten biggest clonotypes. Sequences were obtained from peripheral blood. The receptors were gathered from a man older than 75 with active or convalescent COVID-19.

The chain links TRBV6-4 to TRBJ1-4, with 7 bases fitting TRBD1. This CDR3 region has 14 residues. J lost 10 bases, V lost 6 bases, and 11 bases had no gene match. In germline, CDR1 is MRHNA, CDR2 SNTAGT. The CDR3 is CASSPGTVGLKLFF. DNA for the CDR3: TGTGCCAGCAGCCCAGGGACAGTAGGCTTAAAACTGTTTTTT.

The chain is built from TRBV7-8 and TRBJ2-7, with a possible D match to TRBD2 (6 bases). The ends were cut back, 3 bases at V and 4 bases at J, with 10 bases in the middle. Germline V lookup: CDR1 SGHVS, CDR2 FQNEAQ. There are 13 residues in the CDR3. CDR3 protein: CASSFLAVYEQYF. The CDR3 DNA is TGTGCCAGCAGCTTTTTAGCGGTATACGAGCAGTACTTC.

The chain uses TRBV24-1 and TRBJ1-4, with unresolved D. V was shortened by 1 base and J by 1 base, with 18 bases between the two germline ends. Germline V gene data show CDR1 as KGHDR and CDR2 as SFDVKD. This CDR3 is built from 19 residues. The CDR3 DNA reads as TGTGCCACCAGTGATTTTGAAATGAGCCAGTCTAGAACTAATGAAAAACTGTTTTTT. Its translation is CATSDFEMSQSRTNEKLFF.

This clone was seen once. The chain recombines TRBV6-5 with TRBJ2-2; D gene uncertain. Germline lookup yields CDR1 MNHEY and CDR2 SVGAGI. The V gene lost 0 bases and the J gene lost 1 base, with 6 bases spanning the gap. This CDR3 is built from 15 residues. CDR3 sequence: CASSYSRRNTGELFF. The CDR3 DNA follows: TGTGCCAGCAGTTACTCGAGGAGGAACACCGGGGAGCTGTTTTTT.

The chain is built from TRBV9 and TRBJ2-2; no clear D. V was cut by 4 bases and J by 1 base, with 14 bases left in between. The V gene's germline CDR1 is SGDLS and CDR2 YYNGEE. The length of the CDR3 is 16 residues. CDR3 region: CASSPRLDLNTGELFF. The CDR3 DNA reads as TGTGCCAGCAGCCCGAGACTCGACCTGAACACCGGGGAGCTGTTTTTT.

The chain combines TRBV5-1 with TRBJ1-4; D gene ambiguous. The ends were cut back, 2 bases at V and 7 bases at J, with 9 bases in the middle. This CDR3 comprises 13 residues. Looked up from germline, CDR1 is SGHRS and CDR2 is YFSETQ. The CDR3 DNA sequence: TGCGCCAGCAGCTTCGGGAGTGGTGAAAAACTGTTTTTT. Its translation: CASSFGSGEKLFF.

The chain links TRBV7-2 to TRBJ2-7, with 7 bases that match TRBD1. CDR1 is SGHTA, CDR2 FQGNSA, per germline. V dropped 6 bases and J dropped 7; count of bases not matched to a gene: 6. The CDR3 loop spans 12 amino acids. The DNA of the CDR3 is TGTGCCAGCAGTTCTACAGGGGTTGAGCAGTACTTC. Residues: CASSSTGVEQYF.

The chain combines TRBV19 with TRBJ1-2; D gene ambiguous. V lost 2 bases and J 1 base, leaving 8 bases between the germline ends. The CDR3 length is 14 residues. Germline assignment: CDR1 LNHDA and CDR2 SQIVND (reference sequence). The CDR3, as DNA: TGTGCCAGTAGTATATCTGAGAATAACTATGGCTACACCTTC. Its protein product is CASSISENNYGYTF.

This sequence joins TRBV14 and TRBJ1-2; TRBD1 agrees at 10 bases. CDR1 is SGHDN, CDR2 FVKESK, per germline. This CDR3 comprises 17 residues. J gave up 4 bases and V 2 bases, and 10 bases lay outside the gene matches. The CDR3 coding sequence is TGTGCCAGCAGCCAACTGGGACAGGGGTCCCTAATCTATGGCTACACCTTC. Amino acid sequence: CASSQLGQGSLIYGYTF.

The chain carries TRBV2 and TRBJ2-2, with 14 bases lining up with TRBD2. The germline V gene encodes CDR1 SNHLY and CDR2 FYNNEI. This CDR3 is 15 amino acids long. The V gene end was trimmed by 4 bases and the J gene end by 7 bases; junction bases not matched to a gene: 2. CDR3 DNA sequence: TGTGCCAGCAGTGGACTAGCGGGAGGGGTCGGGGAGCTGTTTTTT. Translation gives CASSGLAGGVGELFF.

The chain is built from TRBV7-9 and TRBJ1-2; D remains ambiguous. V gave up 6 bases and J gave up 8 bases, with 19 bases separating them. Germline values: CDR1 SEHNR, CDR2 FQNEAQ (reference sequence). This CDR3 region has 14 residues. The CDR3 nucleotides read TGTGCCAGCAGACCCCAGGTGTCGGGAGGCGGCTACACCTTC. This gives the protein CASRPQVSGGGYTF.

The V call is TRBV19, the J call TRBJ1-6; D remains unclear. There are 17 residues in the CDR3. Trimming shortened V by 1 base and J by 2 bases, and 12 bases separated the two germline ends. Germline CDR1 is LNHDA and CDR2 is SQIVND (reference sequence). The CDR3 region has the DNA TGTGCCAGTAGTATAGGAAACAGAAGAACCTATAATTCACCCCTCCACTTT. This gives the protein CASSIGNRRTYNSPLHF.

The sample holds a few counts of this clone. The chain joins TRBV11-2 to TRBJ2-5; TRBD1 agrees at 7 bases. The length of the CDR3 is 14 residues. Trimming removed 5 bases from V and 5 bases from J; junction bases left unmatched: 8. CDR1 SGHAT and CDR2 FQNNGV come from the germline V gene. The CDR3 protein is CASSRGQLQETQYF. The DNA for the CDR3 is TGTGCCAGCAGCAGGGGACAGTTACAGGAGACCCAGTACTTC.

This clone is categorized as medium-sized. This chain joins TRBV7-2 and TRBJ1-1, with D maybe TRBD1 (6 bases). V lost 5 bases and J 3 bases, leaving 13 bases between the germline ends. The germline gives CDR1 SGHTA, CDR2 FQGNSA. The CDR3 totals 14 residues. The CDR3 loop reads CASSAGVWDTEAFF. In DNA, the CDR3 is TGTGCCAGCAGCGCAGGGGTCTGGGACACTGAAGCTTTCTTT.

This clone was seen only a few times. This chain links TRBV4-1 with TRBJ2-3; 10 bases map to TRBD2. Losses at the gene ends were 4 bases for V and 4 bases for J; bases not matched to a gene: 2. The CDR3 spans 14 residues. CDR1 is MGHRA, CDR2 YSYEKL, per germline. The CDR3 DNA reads TGCGCCAGCAGCCCAAGCGGGAGGGCAGATACGCAGTATTTT. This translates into CASSPSGRADTQYF.

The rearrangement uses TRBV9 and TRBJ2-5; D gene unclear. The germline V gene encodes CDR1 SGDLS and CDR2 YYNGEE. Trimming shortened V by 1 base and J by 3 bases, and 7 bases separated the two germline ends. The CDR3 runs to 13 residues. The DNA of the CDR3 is TGTGCCAGCAGCGTATCGTTAGAAGAGACCCAGTACTTC. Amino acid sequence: CASSVSLEETQYF.

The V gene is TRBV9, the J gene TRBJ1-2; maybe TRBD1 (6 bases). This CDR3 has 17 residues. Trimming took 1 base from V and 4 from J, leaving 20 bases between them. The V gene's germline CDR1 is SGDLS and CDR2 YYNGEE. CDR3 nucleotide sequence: TGTGCCAGCAGCGTATCAGGACAGACCGCGGCGGGCTATGGCTACACCTTC. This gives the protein CASSVSGQTAAGYGYTF.

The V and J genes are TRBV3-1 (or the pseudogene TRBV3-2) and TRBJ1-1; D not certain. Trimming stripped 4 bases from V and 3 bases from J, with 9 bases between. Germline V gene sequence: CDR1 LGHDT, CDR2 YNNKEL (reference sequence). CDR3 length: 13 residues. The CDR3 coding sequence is TGTGCCAGCAGCCTTACGCAGGACACTGAAGCTTTCTTT. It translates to CASSLTQDTEAFF.

Written as DNA, the CDR3 is TGTGCCTGGAGGGACCTGGCGGGTTCACCCCTCCACTTT. Its translation is CAWRDLAGSPLHF. V gene TRBV30 combines with J gene TRBJ1-6, with no clear D. The CDR3 totals 13 residues. Germline V gene data show CDR1 as GTSNPN and CDR2 as SVGIG (reference sequence). Trimming removed 3 bases at V and 9 bases at J, with 12 bases between.

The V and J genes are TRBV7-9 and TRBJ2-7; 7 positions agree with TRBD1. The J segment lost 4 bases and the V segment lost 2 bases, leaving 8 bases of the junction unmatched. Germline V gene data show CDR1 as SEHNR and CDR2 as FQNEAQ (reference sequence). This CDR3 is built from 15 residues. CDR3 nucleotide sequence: TGTGCCAGCAGCTTATCTGCTGCCAGGGGGTACGAGCAGTACTTC. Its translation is CASSLSAARGYEQYF.

The CDR3 nucleotides read TGTGCCAGCAGTTGGACAGAAAATACGCAGTATTTT. This codes for CASSWTENTQYF. The chain has TRBV6-5 and TRBJ2-3; TRBD1 might be the D (6 bases). CDR1 and CDR2 (germline): MNHEY, SVGAGI. V was cut by 4 bases and J by 7 bases, with 9 bases left in between. CDR3 length: 12 amino acids.

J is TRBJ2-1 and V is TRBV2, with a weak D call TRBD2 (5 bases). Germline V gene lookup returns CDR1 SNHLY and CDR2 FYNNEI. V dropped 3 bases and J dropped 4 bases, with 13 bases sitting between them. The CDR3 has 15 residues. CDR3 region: CASSDWRLQYNEQFF. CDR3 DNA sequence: TGTGCCAGCAGTGATTGGAGACTACAATACAATGAGCAGTTCTTC. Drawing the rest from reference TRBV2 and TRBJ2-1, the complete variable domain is EPEVTQTPSHQVTQMGQEVILRCVPISNHLYFYWYRQILGQKVEFLVSFYNNEISEKSEIFDDQFSVERPDGSNFTLKIRSTKLEDSAMYFCASSDWRLQYNEQFFGPGTRLTVL.

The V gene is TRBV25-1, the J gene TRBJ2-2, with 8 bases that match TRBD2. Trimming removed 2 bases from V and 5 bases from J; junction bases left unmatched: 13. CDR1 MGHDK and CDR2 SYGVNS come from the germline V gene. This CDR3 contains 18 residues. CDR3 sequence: CASSERPRAGVSTGELFF. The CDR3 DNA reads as TGTGCCAGCAGTGAACGCCCTAGAGCGGGAGTTAGTACCGGGGAGCTGTTTTTT.

CDR3 sequence: CASSYFFESSYEQYF. The CDR3 bases are TGTGCCAGCAGTTACTTCTTCGAGAGCTCCTACGAGCAGTACTTC. The chain couples TRBV6-2 or TRBV6-3 to TRBJ2-7, with D unclear. Germline V lookup: CDR1 MNHEY, CDR2 SVGEGT. The CDR3 has 15 residues. The ends were cut back, 1 base at V and 0 bases at J, with 10 bases in the middle.

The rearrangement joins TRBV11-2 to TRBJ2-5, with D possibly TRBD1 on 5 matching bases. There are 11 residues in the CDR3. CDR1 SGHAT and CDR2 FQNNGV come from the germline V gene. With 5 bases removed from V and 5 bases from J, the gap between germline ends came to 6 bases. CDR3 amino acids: CASSPGETQYF. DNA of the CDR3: TGTGCCAGCAGCCCAGGGGAGACCCAGTACTTC.

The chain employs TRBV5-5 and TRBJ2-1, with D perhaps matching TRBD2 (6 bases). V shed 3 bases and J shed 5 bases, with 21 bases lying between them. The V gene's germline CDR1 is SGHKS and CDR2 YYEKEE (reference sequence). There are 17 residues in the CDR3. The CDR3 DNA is TGTGCCAGCAGCTCCCTGATTGGGAGGTTGGCGGACAATGAGCAGTTCTTC. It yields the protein CASSSLIGRLADNEQFF.

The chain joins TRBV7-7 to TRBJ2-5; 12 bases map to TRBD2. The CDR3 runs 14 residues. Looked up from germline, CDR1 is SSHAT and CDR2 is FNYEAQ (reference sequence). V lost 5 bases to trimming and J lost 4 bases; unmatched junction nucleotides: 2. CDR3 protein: CASSLGLAGETQYF. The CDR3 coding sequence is TGTGCCAGCAGCCTGGGACTAGCGGGAGAGACCCAGTACTTC.